By frequency, the clone carrying this TCR beta chain is medium-sized. Its specificity is not known. Each sample's input was 250 ng genomic DNA, about 38,000 genome equivalents. Per the germline V gene, CDR1 is GTSNPN and CDR2 is SVGIG (reference sequence). The length of the CDR3 is 14 residues. This record comes from a study of T cell clusters in autoimmune cytopenias. Study-level results: Primary autoimmune cytopenia patients appeared to lack physiological T cell clusters present in healthy donors.

TRB rearrangements were amplified by touch-down multiplex PCR with mixed TRB-A/B primers. TCRdb re-called the multiplex PCR reads, yielding one record per CDR3 amino acid sequence without DNA. The sample totals 6,000 to 6,500 distinct CDR3 sequences. The chain recombines TRBV30 with TRBJ1-3. The material sequenced was peripheral blood. This receptor was identified in a human donor with an autoimmune cytopenia or autoimmune hepatitis (not recorded which). The CDR3 loop reads CAWSSRGPGNTIYF.